What follows are 27 T cell receptor beta chains derived from one specimen sequenced in a study of T-cell reconstitution after alpha-beta-depleted transplantation in children. TCRbeta library construction was performed incorporating unique molecular identifiers. From the PCR reads, TCRdb called clonotypes with MiXCR, one entry per CDR3 protein. The repertoire includes 250,000 to 300,000 distinct CDR3 sequences, roughly 9.5% of them detected once, and roughly a tenth sits in the top ten. The source material was PBMCs from the stem cell graft donor, sampled from the stem cell graft. Receptors were obtained from a human donor who donated a stem cell graft to a child with SCID.

The chain joins TRBV5-1 to TRBJ1-1; D call uncertain. The CDR3 has 13 amino acids. The ends were cut back, 0 bases at V and 5 bases at J, with 8 bases in the middle. The germline gives CDR1 SGHRS, CDR2 YFSETQ. DNA for the CDR3: TGCGCCAGCAGCTTGGCTCCGGAAACTGAAGCTTTCTTT. Protein: CASSLAPETEAFF.

This clonotype was observed a few times. The chain combines TRBV20-1 with TRBJ2-3, with 7 bases lining up with TRBD2. Germline loops: CDR1 DFQATT, CDR2 SNEGSKA (reference sequence). The length of the CDR3 is 16 residues. Losses at the gene ends were 3 bases for V and 4 bases for J; bases not matched to a gene: 13. CDR3 nucleotides: TGCAGTGCTAGTCACTTCGGGACTAATGGCCCAGATACGCAGTATTTT. Protein product: CSASHFGTNGPDTQYF.

This clonotype has more than one count but fewer than ten. The chain recombines TRBV7-8 with TRBJ2-1, with TRBD2 as a possible D gene (7 bases). The V gene's germline CDR1 is SGHVS and CDR2 FQNEAQ. There are 15 residues in the CDR3. Trimming left V 4 bases short and J 0 bases short, with 10 bases between. CDR3 amino acids: CASSWRGGSYNEQFF. The CDR3 bases are TGTGCCAGCAGCTGGAGGGGGGGCTCCTACAATGAGCAGTTCTTC.

This clonotype was observed a handful of times. The chain combines TRBV18 with TRBJ2-7; D remains unclear. The CDR3 is made up of 12 amino acids. Trimming took 4 bases from V and 5 from J, leaving 9 bases between them. The V gene's germline CDR1 is KGHSH and CDR2 LQKENI. The CDR3 DNA is TGTGCCAGCTCACTCACGACTGACGAGCAGTACTTC. Protein sequence: CASSLTTDEQYF. The full variable domain, its missing parts supplied by reference TRBV18 and TRBJ2-7, is NAGVMQNPRHLVRRRGQEARLRCSPMKGHSHVYWYRQLPEEGLKFMVYLQKENIIDESGMPKERFSAEFPKEGPSILRIQQVVRGDSAAYFCASSLTTDEQYFGPGTRLTVT.

This clonotype was picked up many times. The gene calls are TRBV5-1 and TRBJ2-7, with D unresolved. The CDR3 has 12 residues. Looked up from germline, CDR1 is SGHRS and CDR2 is YFSETQ. The V end was cut by 4 bases, the J end by 5 bases, with 10 bases between. CDR3 nucleotides: TGCGCCAGCAGCCTGGGTGCCAACGAGCAGTACTTC. Translation gives CASSLGANEQYF. Filled out from reference TRBV5-1 and TRBJ2-7, the complete variable domain reads KAGVTQTPRYLIKTRGQQVTLSCSPISGHRSVSWYQQTPGQGLQFLFEYFSETQRNKGNFPGRFSGRQFSNSRSEMNVSTLELGDSALYLCASSLGANEQYFGPGTRLTVT.

Ten or more counts support this clonotype. The genes are TRBV6-5 and TRBJ1-1; D perhaps matches TRBD1 (5 bases). Germline-derived CDR1 and CDR2 are MNHEY and SVGAGI. V gave up 7 bases and J gave up 0 bases, with 21 bases separating them. The CDR3 consists of 17 residues. The CDR3 here is CASTATGRRHVNTEAFF. The CDR3 nucleotides read TGTGCCAGCACCGCAACGGGACGGAGGCATGTGAACACTGAAGCTTTCTTT.

This clonotype has at least ten counts. The gene calls are TRBV2 and TRBJ1-3; no definite D call. CDR1 is SNHLY, CDR2 FYNNEI, per germline. The CDR3 totals 12 residues. V was shortened by 6 bases and J by 0 bases, with 3 bases between the two germline ends. CDR3 loop: CASRDSGNTIYF. DNA for the CDR3: TGTGCCAGCAGGGACTCTGGAAACACCATATATTTT.

The genes are TRBV6-6 and TRBJ2-3; D ambiguous. Between the trimmed V and J ends, which lost 4 bases and 5 bases, there was a span of 10 bases. Germline loops: CDR1 MNHNY, CDR2 SVGAGI (reference sequence). The CDR3 extends over 13 amino acids. This CDR3 reads CASSSLMGDTQYF. In nucleotides, the CDR3 is TGTGCCAGCAGTTCCTTAATGGGAGATACGCAGTATTTT.

The sample holds many counts of this clonotype. The gene calls are TRBV19 and TRBJ2-1; D call uncertain. V was cut by 1 base and J by 0 bases, with 7 bases left in between. Germline assignment: CDR1 LNHDA and CDR2 SQIVND (reference sequence). The CDR3 has 15 amino acids. This CDR3 reads CASSIGLSSYNEQFF. The CDR3 nucleotides read TGTGCCAGTAGTATAGGATTGAGCTCCTACAATGAGCAGTTCTTC.

This clonotype was counted only a few times. The chain is built from TRBV5-1 and TRBJ2-3; D unclear. The CDR3 is 17 amino acids. The V and J ends lost 6 bases and 6 bases respectively, with 26 bases between them. Looked up from germline, CDR1 is SGHRS and CDR2 is YFSETQ. Written as DNA, the CDR3 is TGCGCCAGCACCAACGGAGTGGGGATATTGCGATTGGATACGCAGTATTTT. Translation gives CASTNGVGILRLDTQYF.

V is TRBV29-1 and J is TRBJ1-1, with 8 bases lining up with TRBD1. The germline CDR1 and CDR2 sequences are SQVTM and ANQGSEA. V was pared by 7 bases and J by 1 base, with 5 bases of the junction left unmatched. The CDR3 totals 13 residues. CDR3 in amino acids: CSAQGAPNTEAFF. DNA for the CDR3: TGCAGCGCCCAGGGGGCACCGAACACTGAAGCTTTCTTT.

In this sample, this clonotype turned up a few times. This chain uses TRBV21-1 with TRBJ2-5; the table's D gene call, TRBD2, was not cross checked with the DNA. TRBV21-1 is given as a pseudogene. This CDR3 spans 16 amino acids. The CDR3 coding sequence is TGTGCCAGCAGCACCGGACTAGCGGGGGGGCAAAAGACCCAGTACTTC. Its protein product is CASSTGLAGGQKTQYF.

J is TRBJ2-3 and V is TRBV12-3 or TRBV12-4; 8 bases map to TRBD2. CDR3 length: 17 residues. Trimming at V came to 6 bases and at J to 0 bases, leaving 11 bases not matched to a gene. The CDR3 nucleotides are TGTGCCAGCAGAACATCCGGGGGGGCTCCTAGCACAGATACGCAGTATTTT. Translating gives CASRTSGGAPSTDTQYF.

The chain uses TRBV25-1 and TRBJ2-7; TRBD1 agrees at 8 bases. CDR3 length: 15 amino acids. The V gene end was trimmed by 4 bases and the J gene end by 3 bases; junction bases not matched to a gene: 8. Germline CDR1 MGHDK, CDR2 SYGVNS. CDR3 coding DNA: TGTGCCAGCAGTGGGTGGACAGGGCTGGACTACGAGCAGTACTTC. Residues: CASSGWTGLDYEQYF.

V is TRBV14 and J is TRBJ2-3; tentatively, D is TRBD1 (6 bases). Per germline, CDR1 SGHDN and CDR2 FVKESK. The CDR3 extends over 14 amino acids. Trimming left V 7 bases short and J 3 bases short, with 14 bases between. CDR3 residues: CASTGQLETDTQYF. The CDR3, as DNA: TGTGCCAGCACTGGACAGTTGGAGACAGATACGCAGTATTTT.

The table lists this clonotype with a few counts. The V call is TRBV3-1, the J call TRBJ2-7; 7 bases are a match to TRBD1. V was clipped by 2 bases and J by 5 bases; unmatched bases: 9. The CDR3 spans 15 residues. Germline values: CDR1 LGHDT, CDR2 YNNKEL (reference sequence). The CDR3 is CASSQPWTGKDEQYF. The DNA for the CDR3 is TGTGCCAGCAGCCAACCATGGACAGGTAAAGACGAGCAGTACTTC.

This clonotype was observed a few times. V and J are TRBV27 and TRBJ2-3, with TRBD2 matching 8 bases. CDR3 length: 14 amino acids. V was pared by 2 bases and J by 7 bases, with 5 bases of the junction left unmatched. The germline CDR1 and CDR2 sequences are MNHEY and SMNVEV (reference sequence). The CDR3 here is CASSLRGGRNTQYF. As DNA, the CDR3 is TGTGCCAGCAGTTTACGGGGGGGCCGAAATACGCAGTATTTT.

The chain employs TRBV4-1 and TRBJ2-3, with a tentative D call TRBD1 (6 bases). CDR3 length equals 15 residues. Trimming took 1 base from V and 0 from J, leaving 8 bases between them. CDR1 is MGHRA and CDR2 is YSYEKL in the germline V gene. The CDR3 is CASSQGTASTDTQYF. The CDR3 bases are TGCGCCAGCAGCCAAGGGACAGCTAGCACAGATACGCAGTATTTT.

This rearrangement joins TRBV20-1 to TRBJ1-5, with 7 bases aligning to TRBD1. V gave up 3 bases and J gave up 1 base; unmatched junction bases: 3. This CDR3 is 14 amino acids long. Germline CDR1 reads DFQATT; CDR2 reads SNEGSKA (reference sequence). This chain's CDR3 is CSASRQGSNQPQHF. The CDR3 DNA reads TGCAGTGCTAGCCGACAGGGAAGCAATCAGCCCCAGCATTTT.

The gene calls are TRBV27 and TRBJ2-1; TRBD2 might be the D (6 bases). Germline CDR1 and CDR2: MNHEY and SMNVEV (reference sequence). This CDR3 has 15 residues. V was cut by 5 bases and J by 5 bases, with 16 bases left in between. This CDR3 is CASSQWRTGDNEQFF. The CDR3 region has the DNA TGTGCCAGCAGTCAATGGCGGACGGGGGACAATGAGCAGTTCTTC.

J is TRBJ2-1 and V is TRBV3-1, with a tentative D call TRBD1 (7 bases). Trimming shortened V by 4 bases and J by 2 bases, and 15 bases separated the two germline ends. Per the germline V gene, CDR1 is LGHDT and CDR2 is YNNKEL (reference sequence). The CDR3 is 16 amino acids. CDR3 DNA sequence: TGTGCCAGCAGCCTGCTCCAGGGGGGCGCCTACAATGAGCAGTTCTTC. This translates into CASSLLQGGAYNEQFF.

CDR3 DNA: TGTGCCAGCAGCCAAGAAGGGGACAGTGGTAACTACGAGCAGTACTTC. Its translation: CASSQEGDSGNYEQYF. This sequence joins TRBV4-2 and TRBJ2-7, with TRBD1 matching over 7 bases. CDR1 is LGHNA, CDR2 YNFKEQ, per germline. V was clipped by 0 bases and J by 3 bases; unmatched bases: 8. The CDR3 is 16 residues long.

This clonotype was picked up a small number of times. The gene calls are TRBV20-1 and TRBJ2-3; no firm D call. The CDR3 runs to 13 residues. Trimming cost V 5 bases and J 3 bases, with 12 bases left between them. In germline, CDR1 is DFQATT, CDR2 SNEGSKA (reference sequence). The CDR3 bases are TGCAGTGCTCCCGTCGGGTGGACAGATACGCAGTATTTT. Its protein is CSAPVGWTDTQYF.

The chain employs TRBV5-6 and TRBJ1-1, with unresolved D. CDR1 is SGHDT and CDR2 is YYEEEE in the germline V gene. The CDR3 loop spans 12 amino acids. V was clipped by 4 bases and J by 4 bases, with 8 bases between them. The DNA of the CDR3 is TGTGCCAGCAGCCGCCGAAGCACTGAAGCTTTCTTT. This codes for CASSRRSTEAFF.

In this sample, this clonotype turned up many times. CDR3 coding DNA: TGTGCCAGCAGTACAAGACAGAGAACTGAAGCTTTCTTT. This encodes CASSTRQRTEAFF. The genes are TRBV12-3 or TRBV12-4 and TRBJ1-1; tentative D call: TRBD1 (5 bases). The CDR3 extends over 13 amino acids. V was shortened by 5 bases and J by 5 bases, with 12 bases between the two germline ends.

The genes are TRBV3-1 and TRBJ2-7, with 7 bases aligning to TRBD1. Germline values: CDR1 LGHDT, CDR2 YNNKEL (reference sequence). This CDR3 has 15 amino acids. V shed 8 bases, J shed 5 bases, and the junction held 15 bases outside the gene matches. In nucleotides, the CDR3 is TGTGCCAGCGACCCCTACGGGCGAGGGGGCAACGAGCAGTACTTC. Translating it yields CASDPYGRGGNEQYF.

This clonotype occurred a few times. The V gene is TRBV10-2, the J gene TRBJ2-7, with 9 positions matching TRBD2. Germline loops: CDR1 WSHSY, CDR2 SAAADI. This CDR3 comprises 13 residues. Trimming took 7 bases from V and 6 from J; bases not matched to a gene: 7. Written as DNA, the CDR3 is TGCGCCAGCATGATGGCGGGGGGGACCGAGCAGTACTTC. It is translated as CASMMAGGTEQYF.